Below, 17 T cell receptor beta chains from the same sample are listed, as sequenced in a study of cytotoxic CD8 clonotypes in ibrutinib-treated CLL. Sequencing used immunoSEQ multiplex PCR; TCRdb keeps in-frame clones, though not all of them. The table lists roughly 150,000 clones, roughly 86% of them singletons, with around 2% in the top ten. The starting material was PBMCs, obtained after 12 months of ibrutinib treatment. Source of these receptors: a human donor with chronic lymphocytic leukemia.

V usage is TRBV27 and J usage is TRBJ1-6, with D tentatively TRBD1 (6 bases). The germline V gene encodes CDR1 MNHEY and CDR2 SMNVEV (reference sequence). V was trimmed by 4 bases and J by 10 bases, leaving 14 bases between them. The CDR3 is made up of 14 amino acids. CDR3 in amino acids: CASSSDRSRSPLHF. The CDR3 region has the DNA TGTGCCAGCAGTTCCGACAGGTCGCGATCACCCCTCCACTTT.

In this sample, this clone turned up once. The V and J genes are TRBV5-4 and TRBJ2-6; D not certain. The germline V gene has CDR1 SGHNT and CDR2 YYREEE (reference sequence). The CDR3 contains 13 residues. The ends were cut back, 2 bases at V and 4 bases at J, with 4 bases in the middle. The CDR3 nucleotides are TGTGCCAGCAGCTTAGAGGGGGCCAACGTCCTGACTTTC. This translates into CASSLEGANVLTF.

The chain joins TRBV5-1 to TRBJ2-4; D remains unclear. With 4 bases removed from V and 0 bases from J, the gap between germline ends came to 11 bases. The CDR3 covers 15 residues. Germline CDR1 is SGHRS and CDR2 is YFSETQ. The CDR3 sequence: CASSPGGVAKNIQYF. CDR3 bases: TGCGCCAGCAGCCCGGGTGGGGTAGCCAAAAACATTCAGTACTTC.

This rearrangement joins TRBV27 to TRBJ1-5, with 8 bases lining up with TRBD1. Germline-derived CDR1 and CDR2 are MNHEY and SMNVEV (reference sequence). The CDR3 is 14 residues long. Trimming cost V 6 bases and J 2 bases; bases outside gene matches: 3. In nucleotides, the CDR3 is TGTGCCAGCAGGACGACAGGGGGCAATCAGCCCCAGCATTTT. Protein sequence: CASRTTGGNQPQHF.

This rearrangement joins TRBV27 to TRBJ2-7, with a weak D call TRBD1 (7 bases). This CDR3 spans 15 amino acids. Germline V CDR1 and CDR2: MNHEY, SMNVEV (reference sequence). V lost 5 bases, J lost 2 bases, and 16 bases lay in between. The CDR3 sequence is CASSLAGRGAYEQYF. The CDR3 DNA reads TGTGCCAGCAGTCTCGCGGGCAGGGGGGCCTACGAGCAGTACTTC.

The chain employs TRBV10-3 and TRBJ1-4; maybe TRBD1 (6 bases). This CDR3 region has 14 residues. Between the trimmed V and J ends, which lost 10 bases and 7 bases, there was a span of 19 bases. Germline CDR1 ENHRY, CDR2 SYGVKD. The CDR3 here is CASTSQGPGEKLFF. The CDR3 DNA sequence: TGTGCCAGCACTTCACAGGGACCCGGTGAAAAACTGTTTTTT.

The table lists this clone with a count of one. The genes are TRBV5-1 and TRBJ1-4; D not certain. V gave up 4 bases and J gave up 10 bases, with 14 bases separating them. Germline lookup yields CDR1 SGHRS and CDR2 YFSETQ. The CDR3 totals 13 residues. CDR3 sequence reads: CASSQSGEGKLFF. The CDR3 coding sequence is TGCGCCAGCAGCCAGTCCGGGGAGGGAAAACTGTTTTTT.

V usage is TRBV28 and J usage is TRBJ1-5; D possibly corresponds to TRBD1 (5 bases). Trimming removed 2 bases from V and 11 bases from J, with 13 bases in between. The CDR3 loop spans 13 amino acids. Germline-derived CDR1 and CDR2 are MDHEN and SYDVKM. The DNA of the CDR3 is TGTGCCAGCAGTTTACCGAAGGGACGTTCCCAGCATTTT. Its protein is CASSLPKGRSQHF. Using reference TRBV28 and TRBJ1-5 for the parts outside the CDR3, the full variable domain is DVKVTQSSRYLVKRTGEKVFLECVQDMDHENMFWYRQDPGLGLRLIYFSYDVKMKEKGDIPEGYSVSREKKERFSLILESASTNQTSMYLCASSLPKGRSQHFGDGTRLSIL.

The J gene is TRBJ2-7, the V gene TRBV28; TRBD2 matches 9 bases. J was trimmed by 4 bases and V by 8 bases; bases with no gene match: 9. The CDR3 loop spans 14 amino acids. Germline loops: CDR1 MDHEN, CDR2 SYDVKM. The CDR3 loop reads CASQTLAGDYEQYF. The CDR3 coding sequence is TGTGCCAGCCAGACTTTAGCGGGGGATTACGAGCAGTACTTC.

V usage is TRBV6-5 and J usage is TRBJ1-5; D is ambiguous. Germline CDR1 and CDR2: MNHEY and SVGAGI. V lost 6 bases to trimming and J lost 6 bases, with 9 bases between them. The CDR3 is 12 residues long. CDR3 coding DNA: TGTGCCAGCAGCGTACCGGGTCAGCCCCAGCATTTT. As protein: CASSVPGQPQHF.

The V and J genes are TRBV7-6 and TRBJ2-1; TRBD2 aligns across 15 bases. CDR1 is SGHVS, CDR2 FNYEAQ, per germline. V lost 8 bases to trimming and J lost 8 bases; unmatched junction nucleotides: 4. The CDR3 spans 14 residues. CDR3 DNA: TGTGCCAGCGGGACTAGCGGGGGGCTGTATGAGCAGTTCTTC. This translates into CASGTSGGLYEQFF.

V and J are TRBV7-9 and TRBJ1-3; 10 bases fit TRBD1. Per the germline V gene, CDR1 is SEHNR and CDR2 is FQNEAQ (reference sequence). V shed 5 bases and J 10 bases; nucleotides not matched to a gene: 11. The CDR3 has 15 residues. CDR3 bases: TGTGCCAGCAGCATAACCGGGACAGGGGTTCGGACCATATATTTT. Translation gives CASSITGTGVRTIYF.

In this sample, this clone turned up once. This rearrangement joins TRBV12-5 to TRBJ2-1; 10 bases fit TRBD2. This CDR3 contains 17 residues. With V trimmed by 0 bases and J by 7 bases, 9 bases remained unmatched. CDR1 is LGHNT and CDR2 is FRNRAP in the germline V gene. In nucleotides, the CDR3 is TGTGCTAGTGGTTTGGTAATAGCGGGAGGTCTTCTGAATGAGCAGTTCTTC. As protein: CASGLVIAGGLLNEQFF.

This chain links TRBV2 with TRBJ2-5, with a possible D match to TRBD1 (5 bases). The V end was cut by 2 bases, the J end by 1 base, with 11 bases between. The germline V gene has CDR1 SNHLY and CDR2 FYNNEI. The CDR3 has 15 amino acids. CDR3 residues: CASSEMIGAQETQYF. For the CDR3, the DNA is TGTGCCAGCAGTGAAATGATAGGGGCCCAAGAGACCCAGTACTTC.

The genes are TRBV5-1 and TRBJ1-5; the D is unclear. V lost 0 bases, J lost 0 bases, and 13 bases lay in between. Germline loops: CDR1 SGHRS, CDR2 YFSETQ. The CDR3 has 17 amino acids. The CDR3 region has the DNA TGCGCCAGCAGCTTGGGAGTTTCAGGATATAGCAATCAGCCCCAGCATTTT. Encoded protein: CASSLGVSGYSNQPQHF.

There are a few counts of this clone. V usage is TRBV6-5 and J usage is TRBJ1-2, with a weak D call TRBD1 (5 bases). The V gene's germline CDR1 is MNHEY and CDR2 SVGAGI. V was clipped by 8 bases and J by 6 bases, with 10 bases between them. There are 11 residues in the CDR3. Here the CDR3 reads CASGQGHGYTF. DNA for the CDR3: TGTGCCAGCGGCCAGGGCCATGGCTACACCTTC.

V usage is TRBV28 and J usage is TRBJ1-6; D unclear. Trimming cost V 4 bases and J 6 bases, with 10 bases left between them. CDR1 is MDHEN, CDR2 SYDVKM, per germline. The CDR3 contains 14 residues. CDR3 sequence (DNA): TGTGCCAGCAGTTCAACAGATGTTAATTCACCCCTCCACTTT. Amino acid sequence: CASSSTDVNSPLHF.